This passage covers 22 T cell receptor beta chains from one sample sequenced in a study of T cells in Graves' hyperthyroidism and ophthalmopathy. TCR beta CDR3 regions were amplified from RNA. The HTBI primer set served for first-round RT-PCR of the TCR CDR3. Via MiXCR, TCRdb re-called the multiplex PCR reads, giving one row per CDR3 protein. The data show approximately 400,000 distinct CDR3 sequences, with more than 15% seen just once and just under 8% held by the top ten. Sequencing was carried out using blood. The origin of the receptors is a woman aged 18 to 35 with Graves' hyperthyroidism.

In this sample, this clonotype turned up many times. This sequence joins TRBV11-2 and TRBJ2-7, with D perhaps being TRBD1 or TRBD2 (5 bases each). Trimming removed 0 bases at V and 4 bases at J, with 13 bases between. Germline V CDR1 and CDR2: SGHAT, FQNNGV. CDR3 length equals 15 residues. CDR3 protein: CASSLEPGARYEQYF. The DNA for the CDR3 is TGTGCCAGCAGCTTAGAACCCGGGGCGCGGTACGAGCAGTACTTC.

This chain joins TRBV19 and TRBJ1-3; 9 nucleotides align to TRBD1. The CDR3 consists of 14 residues. The J segment lost 4 bases and the V segment lost 7 bases, leaving 5 bases of the junction unmatched. CDR1 is LNHDA and CDR2 is SQIVND in the germline V gene (reference sequence). In nucleotides, the CDR3 is TGTGCCAGTACTGGGACAGGGTACGGAAACACCATATATTTT. It is translated as CASTGTGYGNTIYF.

This clonotype was recorded many times. The chain carries TRBV3-1 and TRBJ1-2, with D tentatively TRBD1 (5 bases). The CDR3 consists of 13 residues. V was trimmed by 1 base and J by 8 bases, leaving 11 bases between them. The germline V gene encodes CDR1 LGHDT and CDR2 YNNKEL (reference sequence). This CDR3 is CASSQGRVPGYTF. CDR3 DNA sequence: TGTGCCAGCAGCCAAGGCAGGGTCCCCGGCTACACCTTC.

This clonotype appeared many times. The chain links TRBV7-9 to TRBJ2-3, with 7 nucleotides matching TRBD2. Unmatched junction bases numbered 6, after V lost 1 base and J lost 5 bases. CDR3 length equals 15 residues. Germline values: CDR1 SEHNR, CDR2 FQNEAQ (reference sequence). This chain's CDR3 is CASSLEGGPGDTQYF. As DNA, the CDR3 is TGTGCCAGCAGCTTAGAGGGAGGGCCTGGAGATACGCAGTATTTT.

The chain couples TRBV13 to TRBJ2-5; weak D call: TRBD2 (8 bases). The CDR3 runs 13 residues. V dropped 6 bases and J dropped 7 bases, with 15 bases sitting between them. Germline V gives CDR1 PRHDT, CDR2 FYEKMQ (reference sequence). Here the CDR3 reads CASSEGAGGTQYF. CDR3 nucleotide sequence: TGTGCCAGCAGTGAGGGGGCGGGGGGGACCCAGTACTTC.

The sample holds many counts of this clonotype. This sequence joins TRBV29-1 and TRBJ1-2, with TRBD1 matching 8 bases. The V segment lost 7 bases and the J segment 4 bases; nucleotides outside the gene matches: 11. This CDR3 contains 14 residues. The germline CDR1 and CDR2 sequences are SQVTM and ANQGSEA. The CDR3 loop is CSAEDTGGPYGYTF. DNA of the CDR3: TGCAGCGCCGAAGACACAGGGGGGCCCTATGGCTACACCTTC.

This clonotype occurred many times. The genes are TRBV20-1 and TRBJ2-7; 10 nucleotides align to TRBD2. The CDR3 has 13 residues. From germline, CDR1 is DFQATT and CDR2 SNEGSKA (reference sequence). Trimming cost V 3 bases and J 6 bases; bases outside gene matches: 5. CDR3: CSARVPSGSEQYF. The CDR3 DNA reads as TGCAGTGCTAGGGTCCCTAGCGGGAGCGAGCAGTACTTC.

Ten or more counts support this clonotype. V is TRBV3-1 and J is TRBJ2-7; D perhaps matches TRBD2 (6 bases). V was clipped by 1 base and J by 4 bases, with 11 bases between them. Germline lookup yields CDR1 LGHDT and CDR2 YNNKEL (reference sequence). The CDR3 consists of 14 residues. In DNA, the CDR3 is TGTGCCAGCAGCCAAGGGGGACTCCTTTACGAGCAGTACTTC. Translated: CASSQGGLLYEQYF.

In regard to this clonotype: This sequence may be a read error, since a much larger clone differs from it by one base. The rearrangement joins TRBV19 to TRBJ1-1; the D is unclear. CDR1 and CDR2 (germline): LNHDA, SQIVND (reference sequence). CDR3 size: 13 residues. V was clipped by 7 bases and J by 1 base, with 10 bases between them. DNA of the CDR3: TGTGCCAGTATCGGGCAGACGAACACTGAAGCTTTCTTT. It translates to CASIGQTNTEAFF.

V is TRBV27 and J is TRBJ1-3; TRBD1 might be the D (5 bases). Per the germline V gene, CDR1 is MNHEY and CDR2 is SMNVEV (reference sequence). The CDR3 spans 13 residues. V was cut by 7 bases and J by 3 bases, with 10 bases left in between. CDR3 DNA sequence: TGTGCCAGCAAAACAGGATTTGGAAACACCATATATTTT. This translates into CASKTGFGNTIYF.

This clonotype was observed at least ten times. V is TRBV6-2 or TRBV6-3 and J is TRBJ2-7; D may be TRBD1 or TRBD2 (5 bases each). Trimming pared 7 bases from V and 0 bases from J, leaving 13 bases between. CDR1 and CDR2 (germline): MNHEY, SVGEGT. The CDR3 spans 14 residues. The CDR3 is CASTLGTSSYEQYF. DNA for the CDR3: TGTGCCAGCACCCTAGGGACGAGCTCCTACGAGCAGTACTTC.

This clonotype was counted a single time. This chain uses TRBV28 with TRBJ1-1; D might be TRBD1 (5 bases). CDR1 and CDR2 (germline): MDHEN, SYDVKM. Trimming removed 3 bases from V and 13 bases from J, with 12 bases in between. CDR3 size: 11 residues. In DNA, the CDR3 is TGTGCCAGCAGTTTGGCAGGGATCGGTTTCTTT. This gives the protein CASSLAGIGFF.

In its sample, this clonotype was seen a few times. The chain combines TRBV10-3 with TRBJ2-1; TRBD2 matches 8 bases. Germline values: CDR1 ENHRY, CDR2 SYGVKD. CDR3 size: 15 residues. The V and J ends lost 4 bases and 8 bases, in that order; junction bases with no gene match: 10. The CDR3 reads CAISAGVAGIHEQFF. In DNA form, the CDR3 reads TGTGCCATCAGTGCAGGAGTAGCGGGGATCCATGAGCAGTTCTTC.

V and J are TRBV2 and TRBJ1-2; D call uncertain. Trimming took 3 bases from V and 2 from J, leaving 7 bases between them. The CDR3 extends over 13 amino acids. CDR1 is SNHLY, CDR2 FYNNEI, per germline. The CDR3 nucleotides are TGTGCCAGCAGTGACAGTATGAACTATGGCTACACCTTC. Its protein product is CASSDSMNYGYTF.

The chain employs TRBV11-2 and TRBJ2-5, with 9 bases identical to TRBD1. Germline trimming cut 6 bases from V and 5 bases from J; bases unmatched to any gene: 7. The CDR3 contains 14 residues. Germline V gene sequence: CDR1 SGHAT, CDR2 FQNNGV. CDR3 loop: CASSPQGAGETQYF. The CDR3 nucleotides are TGTGCCAGCAGTCCACAGGGGGCAGGGGAGACCCAGTACTTC.

The V call is TRBV25-1, the J call TRBJ2-3; D remains ambiguous. Germline CDR1 is MGHDK and CDR2 is SYGVNS. V was clipped by 0 bases and J by 6 bases, with 10 bases between them. The CDR3 runs 14 residues. CDR3 region: CASSEYVPSDTQYF. CDR3 nucleotide sequence: TGTGCCAGCAGTGAATATGTCCCCAGCGATACGCAGTATTTT. Combining the CDR3 with reference TRBV25-1 and TRBJ2-3 gives the whole variable domain EADIYQTPRYLVIGTGKKITLECSQTMGHDKMYWYQQDPGMELHLIHYSYGVNSTEKGDLSSESTVSRIRTEHFPLTLESARPSHTSQYLCASSEYVPSDTQYFGPGTRLTVL.

This clonotype has a count of ten or more. Germline is not matched at one junction end, which may reflect a read error. The genes are TRBV9 and TRBJ2-7; D is perhaps TRBD1 (5 bases). Germline CDR1 SGDLS, CDR2 YYNGEE. This CDR3 has 13 amino acids. The CDR3 region has the DNA TGCGCCAGCAGCTTGGGGCCATCCTACGAGCAGTACTTC. It encodes CASSLGPSYEQYF.

This clonotype has ten or more counts. V is TRBV29-1 and J is TRBJ2-5; D is possibly TRBD1 (5 bases). V was clipped by 3 bases and J by 5 bases, with 13 bases between them. The germline CDR1 and CDR2 sequences are SQVTM and ANQGSEA. The CDR3 has 13 residues. The CDR3 loop is CSVEGWQGETQYF. CDR3 coding DNA: TGCAGCGTTGAGGGATGGCAGGGTGAGACCCAGTACTTC.

This clonotype was observed many times. The chain has TRBV7-9 and TRBJ1-2; the match to TRBD1 covers 7 bases. V trimming: 3 bases; J trimming: 7 bases; junction bases outside the gene matches: 17. The CDR3 sequence is 17 residues long. CDR1 is SEHNR, CDR2 FQNEAQ, per germline (reference sequence). CDR3 sequence reads: CASSFVTPTGERRGYTF. For the CDR3, the DNA is TGTGCCAGCAGCTTTGTAACTCCTACAGGGGAACGCCGTGGCTACACCTTC.

This clonotype was counted between two and nine times. This chain links TRBV6-5 with TRBJ2-7, with 9 bases matching TRBD2. V lost 4 bases, J lost 2 bases, and 6 bases stayed unmatched. This CDR3 is 15 amino acids long. The germline CDR1 and CDR2 sequences are MNHEY and SVGAGI. The DNA for the CDR3 is TGTGCCAGCAGTTCCCTAGCGGGACTACCCTACGAGCAGTACTTC. Translated: CASSSLAGLPYEQYF.

The chain uses TRBV7-9 and TRBJ2-3; D is uncertain. Germline-derived CDR1 and CDR2 are SEHNR and FQNEAQ (reference sequence). CDR3 length: 16 amino acids. The ends were cut back, 5 bases at V and 2 bases at J, with 17 bases in the middle. The chain's CDR3 is CASSRFPQQNTDTQYF. The CDR3 DNA reads as TGTGCCAGCAGCCGCTTCCCACAGCAGAACACAGATACGCAGTATTTT.

The V gene is TRBV12-3 or TRBV12-4, the J gene TRBJ1-1; unclear D gene. This CDR3 contains 12 residues. Trimming took 6 bases from V and 7 from J, leaving 12 bases between them. DNA of the CDR3: TGTGCCAGCAGCCCGAAGGCGGGTGAAGCTTTCTTT. This codes for CASSPKAGEAFF.